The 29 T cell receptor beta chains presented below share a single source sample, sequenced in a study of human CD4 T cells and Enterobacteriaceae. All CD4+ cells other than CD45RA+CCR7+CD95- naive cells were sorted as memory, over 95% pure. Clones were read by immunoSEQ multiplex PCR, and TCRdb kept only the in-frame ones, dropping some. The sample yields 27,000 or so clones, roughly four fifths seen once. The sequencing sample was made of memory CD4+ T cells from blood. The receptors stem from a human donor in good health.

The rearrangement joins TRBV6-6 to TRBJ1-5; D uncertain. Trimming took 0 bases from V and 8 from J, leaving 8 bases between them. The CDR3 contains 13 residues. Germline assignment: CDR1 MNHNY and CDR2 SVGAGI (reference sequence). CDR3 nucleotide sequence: TGTGCCAGCAGTTACTCGTCCAAAGAGCCCCAGCATTTT. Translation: CASSYSSKEPQHF.

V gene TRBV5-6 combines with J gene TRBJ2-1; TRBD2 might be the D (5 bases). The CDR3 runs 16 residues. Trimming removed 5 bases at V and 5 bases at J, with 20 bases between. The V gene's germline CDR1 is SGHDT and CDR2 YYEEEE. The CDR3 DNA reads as TGTGCCAGCAGACAAGAAAGCGGTCCCCATCACAATGAGCAGTTCTTC. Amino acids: CASRQESGPHHNEQFF.

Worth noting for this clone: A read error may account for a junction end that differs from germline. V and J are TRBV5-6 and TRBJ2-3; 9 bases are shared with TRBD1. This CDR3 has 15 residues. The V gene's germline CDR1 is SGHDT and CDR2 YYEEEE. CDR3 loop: CASSLITGGTDTQYF. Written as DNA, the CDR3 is TGTGCCAGCAGCTTAATAACAGGGGGCACGGATACGCAGTATTTT.

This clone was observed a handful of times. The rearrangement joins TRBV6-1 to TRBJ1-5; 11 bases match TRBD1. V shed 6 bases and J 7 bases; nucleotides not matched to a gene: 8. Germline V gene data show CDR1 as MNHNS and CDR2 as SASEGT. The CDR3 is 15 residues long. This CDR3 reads CASRFGQGAGQPQHF. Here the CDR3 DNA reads TGTGCCAGCAGATTCGGACAGGGGGCAGGACAGCCCCAGCATTTT.

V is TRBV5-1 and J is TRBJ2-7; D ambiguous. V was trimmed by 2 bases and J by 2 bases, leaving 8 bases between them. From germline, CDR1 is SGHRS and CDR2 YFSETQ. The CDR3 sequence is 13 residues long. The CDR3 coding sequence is TGCGCCAGCAGCTTAAGCCTAGCCTACGAGCAGTACTTC. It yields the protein CASSLSLAYEQYF.

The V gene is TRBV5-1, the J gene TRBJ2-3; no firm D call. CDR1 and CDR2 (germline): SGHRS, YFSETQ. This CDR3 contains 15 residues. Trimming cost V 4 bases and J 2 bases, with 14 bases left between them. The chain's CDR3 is CASSAVPLSTDTQYF. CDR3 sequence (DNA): TGCGCCAGCAGCGCAGTCCCCCTTTCCACAGATACGCAGTATTTT.

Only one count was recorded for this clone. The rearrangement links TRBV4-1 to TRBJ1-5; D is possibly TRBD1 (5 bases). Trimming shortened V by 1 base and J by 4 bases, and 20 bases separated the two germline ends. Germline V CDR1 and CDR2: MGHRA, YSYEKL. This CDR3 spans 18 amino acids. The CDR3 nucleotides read TGCGCCAGCAGCCAAGTGGACATGGGATTTTCCCCTAATCAGCCCCAGCATTTT. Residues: CASSQVDMGFSPNQPQHF.

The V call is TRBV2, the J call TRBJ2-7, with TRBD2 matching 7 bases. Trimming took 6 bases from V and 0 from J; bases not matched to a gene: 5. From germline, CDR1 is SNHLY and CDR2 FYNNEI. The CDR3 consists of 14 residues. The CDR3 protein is CASRERESSYEQYF. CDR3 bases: TGTGCCAGCAGGGAGCGGGAAAGCTCCTACGAGCAGTACTTC.

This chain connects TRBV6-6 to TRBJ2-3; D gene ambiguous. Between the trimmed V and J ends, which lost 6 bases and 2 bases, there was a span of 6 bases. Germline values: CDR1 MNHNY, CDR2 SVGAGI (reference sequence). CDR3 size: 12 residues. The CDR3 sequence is CASRLTTDTQYF. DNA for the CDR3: TGTGCCAGCAGACTGACCACAGATACGCAGTATTTT.

The CDR3 DNA reads TGTGCTAGTCGGGAGACCACCGGGGAGCTGTTTTTT. This codes for CASRETTGELFF. The chain has TRBV12-5 and TRBJ2-2, with D perhaps TRBD2 (6 bases). Trimming shortened V by 8 bases and J by 4 bases, and 8 bases separated the two germline ends. The CDR3 extends over 12 amino acids. CDR1 LGHNT and CDR2 FRNRAP come from the germline V gene.

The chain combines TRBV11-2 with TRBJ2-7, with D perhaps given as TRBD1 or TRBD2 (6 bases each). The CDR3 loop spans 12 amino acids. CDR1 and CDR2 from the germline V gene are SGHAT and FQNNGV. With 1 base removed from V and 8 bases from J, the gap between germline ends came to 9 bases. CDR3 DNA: TGTGCCAGCAGCTTAGGGGGGGCCCAGCAGTACTTC. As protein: CASSLGGAQQYF.

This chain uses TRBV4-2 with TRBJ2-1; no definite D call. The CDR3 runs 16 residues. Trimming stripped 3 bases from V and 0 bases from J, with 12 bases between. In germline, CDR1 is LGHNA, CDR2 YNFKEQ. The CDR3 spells CASSQDGYRSYNEQFF. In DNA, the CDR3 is TGTGCCAGCAGCCAGGACGGGTATCGCTCCTACAATGAGCAGTTCTTC.

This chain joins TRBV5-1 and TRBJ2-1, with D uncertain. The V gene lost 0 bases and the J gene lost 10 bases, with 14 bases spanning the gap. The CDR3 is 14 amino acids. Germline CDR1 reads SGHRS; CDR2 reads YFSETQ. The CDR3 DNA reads TGCGCCAGCAGCTTGGCCTCCGCAGCCGCCGAGCAGTTCTTC. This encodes CASSLASAAAEQFF.

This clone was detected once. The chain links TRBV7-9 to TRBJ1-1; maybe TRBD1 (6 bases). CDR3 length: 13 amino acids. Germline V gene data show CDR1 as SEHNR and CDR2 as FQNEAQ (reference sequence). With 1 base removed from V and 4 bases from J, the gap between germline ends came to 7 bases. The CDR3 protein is CASSLEGGTEAFF. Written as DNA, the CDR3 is TGTGCCAGCAGCTTAGAAGGGGGCACTGAAGCTTTCTTT.

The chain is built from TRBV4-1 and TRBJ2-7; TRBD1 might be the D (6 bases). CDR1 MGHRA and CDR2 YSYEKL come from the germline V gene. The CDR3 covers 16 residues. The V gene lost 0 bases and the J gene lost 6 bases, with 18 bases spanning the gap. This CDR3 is CASSQDPGQRSGEQYF. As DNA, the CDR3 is TGCGCCAGCAGCCAAGACCCTGGACAGCGGTCGGGCGAGCAGTACTTC.

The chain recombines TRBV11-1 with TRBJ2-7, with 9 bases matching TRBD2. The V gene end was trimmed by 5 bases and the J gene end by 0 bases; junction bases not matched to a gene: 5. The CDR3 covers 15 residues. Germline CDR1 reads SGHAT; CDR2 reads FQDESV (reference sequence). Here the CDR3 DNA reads TGTGCCAGCAGCCATCAAGCGGGAGGCTCCTACGAGCAGTACTTC. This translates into CASSHQAGGSYEQYF.

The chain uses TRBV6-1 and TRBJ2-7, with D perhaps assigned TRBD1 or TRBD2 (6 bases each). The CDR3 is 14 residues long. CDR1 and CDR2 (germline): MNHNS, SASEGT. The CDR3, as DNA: TGTGCAGCAGAGCCAAGTAGGGGGGTAGGCGAGCAGTACTTC. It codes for CAAEPSRGVGEQYF.

This chain's CDR3 is CASSPGQNNQPQHF. The CDR3 coding sequence is TGTGCCAGCTCACCGGGCCAGAACAATCAGCCCCAGCATTTT. The rearrangement uses TRBV18 and TRBJ1-5; D call uncertain. This CDR3 comprises 14 residues. The germline V and J ends were trimmed by 3 bases and 3 bases, with 9 bases remaining between them. Germline assignment: CDR1 KGHSH and CDR2 LQKENI.

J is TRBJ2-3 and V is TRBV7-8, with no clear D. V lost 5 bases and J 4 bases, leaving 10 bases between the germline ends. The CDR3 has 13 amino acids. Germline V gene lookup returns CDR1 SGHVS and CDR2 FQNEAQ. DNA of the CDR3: TGTGCCAGCAGCCGCCCCCCAGCAGATACGCAGTATTTT. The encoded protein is CASSRPPADTQYF.

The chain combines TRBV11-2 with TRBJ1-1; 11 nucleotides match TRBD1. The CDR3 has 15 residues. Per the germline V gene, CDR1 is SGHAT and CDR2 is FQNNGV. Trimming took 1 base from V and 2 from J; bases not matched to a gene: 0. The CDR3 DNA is TGTGCCAGCAGCTTAGGGACAGGGGGCAACACTGAAGCTTTCTTT. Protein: CASSLGTGGNTEAFF.

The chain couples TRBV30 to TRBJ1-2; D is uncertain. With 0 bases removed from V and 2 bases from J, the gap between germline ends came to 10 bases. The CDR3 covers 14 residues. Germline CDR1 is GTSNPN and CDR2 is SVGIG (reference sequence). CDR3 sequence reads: CAWSVGEPNYGYTF. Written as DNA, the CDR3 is TGTGCCTGGAGTGTTGGGGAACCGAACTATGGCTACACCTTC.

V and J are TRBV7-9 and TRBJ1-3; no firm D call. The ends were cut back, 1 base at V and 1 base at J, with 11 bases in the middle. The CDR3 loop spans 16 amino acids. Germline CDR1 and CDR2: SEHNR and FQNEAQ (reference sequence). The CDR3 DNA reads TGTGCCAGCAGCTTAGTGGGTAGGGAATCTGGAAACACCATATATTTT. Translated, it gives CASSLVGRESGNTIYF.

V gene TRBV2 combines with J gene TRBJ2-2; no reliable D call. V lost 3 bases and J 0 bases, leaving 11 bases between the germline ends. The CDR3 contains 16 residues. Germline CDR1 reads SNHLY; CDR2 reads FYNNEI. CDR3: CASSESVPANTGELFF. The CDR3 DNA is TGTGCCAGCAGTGAGAGCGTCCCGGCGAACACCGGGGAGCTGTTTTTT.

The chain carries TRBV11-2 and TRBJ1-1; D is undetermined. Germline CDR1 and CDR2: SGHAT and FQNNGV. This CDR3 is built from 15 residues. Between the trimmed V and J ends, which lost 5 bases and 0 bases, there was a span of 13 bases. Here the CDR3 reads CASSSGRVMNTEAFF. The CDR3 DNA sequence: TGTGCCAGCAGCAGCGGACGGGTCATGAACACTGAAGCTTTCTTT.

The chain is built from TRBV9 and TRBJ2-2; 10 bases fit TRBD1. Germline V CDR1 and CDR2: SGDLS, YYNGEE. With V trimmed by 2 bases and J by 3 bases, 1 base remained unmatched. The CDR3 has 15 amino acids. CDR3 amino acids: CASSVGQGDTGELFF. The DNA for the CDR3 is TGTGCCAGCAGCGTCGGACAGGGGGACACCGGGGAGCTGTTTTTT.

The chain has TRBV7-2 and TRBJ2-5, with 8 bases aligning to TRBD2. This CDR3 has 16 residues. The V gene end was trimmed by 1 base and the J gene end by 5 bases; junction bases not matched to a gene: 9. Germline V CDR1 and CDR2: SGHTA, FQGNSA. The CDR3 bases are TGTGCCAGCAGCTTAGAGGGCGGGAGGTGGGGGGAGACCCAGTACTTC. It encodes CASSLEGGRWGETQYF.

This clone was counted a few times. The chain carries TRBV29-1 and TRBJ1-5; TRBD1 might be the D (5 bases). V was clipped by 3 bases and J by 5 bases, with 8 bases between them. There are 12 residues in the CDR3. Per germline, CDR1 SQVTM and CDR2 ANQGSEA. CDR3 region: CSVDGGDQPQHF. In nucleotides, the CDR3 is TGCAGCGTTGACGGGGGAGATCAGCCCCAGCATTTT.

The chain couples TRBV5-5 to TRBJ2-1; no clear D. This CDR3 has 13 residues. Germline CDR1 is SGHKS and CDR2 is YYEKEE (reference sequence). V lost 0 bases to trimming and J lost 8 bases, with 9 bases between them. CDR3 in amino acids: CASSLAYRDEQFF. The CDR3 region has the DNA TGTGCCAGCAGCTTGGCCTACCGAGATGAGCAGTTCTTC.

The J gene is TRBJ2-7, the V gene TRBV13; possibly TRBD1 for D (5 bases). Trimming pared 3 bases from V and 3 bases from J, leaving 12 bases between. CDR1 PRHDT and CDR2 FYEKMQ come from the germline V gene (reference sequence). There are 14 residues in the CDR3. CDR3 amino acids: CASSLGQAVYEQYF. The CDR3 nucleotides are TGTGCCAGCAGCTTGGGGCAGGCGGTCTACGAGCAGTACTTC.